Each of the 15 T cell receptor beta chains below was sequenced from the same sample in a study of vaccination and CD4 T cells after COVID-19. TCRdb processed the PCR reads anew with MiXCR; each CDR3 protein has one entry. Here the sample spans about 29,000 distinct CDR3 sequences, about 46% being singletons. Regarding time point: late sampling 161 to 241 days after vaccination in a few convalescent patients. The specimen comprised CD4+ T cells from blood, sampled about 7 months after SARS-CoV-2 vaccination. The receptors come from a human donor who had recovered from COVID-19.

The CDR3 region has the DNA TGTGCCAGCATCCGGGGGATTAATGGCTACACCTTC. Encoded protein: CASIRGINGYTF. The chain carries TRBV12-3 or TRBV12-4 and TRBJ1-2; D is possibly TRBD1 (5 bases). V was shortened by 7 bases and J by 6 bases, with 12 bases between the two germline ends. This CDR3 is 12 amino acids long.

This clonotype came up a few times. The chain carries TRBV20-1 and TRBJ2-3, with TRBD2 identical over 11 bases. The CDR3 length is 13 residues. Germline values: CDR1 DFQATT, CDR2 SNEGSKA (reference sequence). CDR3 loop: CSVRLAGTDTQYF. DNA for the CDR3: TGCAGCGTCCGACTAGCGGGAACAGATACGCAGTATTTT.

The chain combines TRBV2 with TRBJ2-2; 7 bases are shared with TRBD2. After removal of 11 bases from V and 6 bases from J, the junction contained 9 bases not matched to a gene. In germline, CDR1 is SNHLY, CDR2 FYNNEI. The CDR3 covers 13 residues. CDR3 loop: CASRGDAAGELFF. In DNA, the CDR3 is TGTGCCTCCCGGGGGGACGCAGCCGGGGAGCTGTTTTTT.

The chain uses TRBV4-2 and TRBJ2-1, with 11 bases identical to TRBD2. Per germline, CDR1 LGHNA and CDR2 YNFKEQ. The CDR3 is made up of 16 amino acids. V shed 0 bases, J shed 3 bases, and the junction held 1 base outside the gene matches. Written as DNA, the CDR3 is TGTGCCAGCAGCCAAGATACTAGCGGGGGCTACAATGAGCAGTTCTTC. This gives the protein CASSQDTSGGYNEQFF.

The rearrangement uses TRBV6-1 and TRBJ2-6; D gene unclear. The CDR3 consists of 18 residues. Germline CDR1 MNHNS, CDR2 SASEGT. The V gene lost 11 bases and the J gene lost 0 bases, with 23 bases spanning the gap. The CDR3 spells CAGSRLALTFSGANVLTF. The CDR3 DNA follows: TGTGCCGGCTCCCGTCTGGCACTCACCTTCTCTGGGGCCAACGTCCTGACTTTC.

This chain joins TRBV28 and TRBJ2-5; D gene uncertain. V was pared by 6 bases and J by 7 bases, with 21 bases between. This CDR3 has 15 amino acids. Germline-derived CDR1 and CDR2 are MDHEN and SYDVKM. The CDR3 region has the DNA TGTGCCAGCAGCTCCGCAAGTCGACACTTTGGGACCCAGTACTTC. Its protein is CASSSASRHFGTQYF.

The chain employs TRBV12-1 and TRBJ1-2; the table assigns TRBD1, which was not confirmed against the DNA. TRBV12-1 is tagged as a pseudogene. There are 12 residues in the CDR3. The CDR3: CASSLGTGGYTF. In DNA, the CDR3 is TGTGCCAGCAGCTTGGGGACGGGCGGCTACACCTTC.

The chain employs TRBV20-1 and TRBJ2-3, with D maybe TRBD2 (6 bases). Trimming took 4 bases from V and 2 from J, leaving 13 bases between them. The CDR3 extends over 14 amino acids. CDR1 is DFQATT and CDR2 is SNEGSKA in the germline V gene (reference sequence). This CDR3 is CSAILQRATDTQYF. In nucleotides, the CDR3 is TGCAGTGCTATTCTCCAGCGGGCCACAGATACGCAGTATTTT.

There are a few counts of this clonotype. V and J are TRBV6-1 and TRBJ2-2; possibly TRBD1 for D (5 bases). V shed 7 bases and J shed 7 bases, with 16 bases lying between them. Per the germline V gene, CDR1 is MNHNS and CDR2 is SASEGT. The CDR3 has 14 residues. As DNA, the CDR3 is TGTGCCAGCAACTTCAGGGAAAGGGGCGGGGAGCTGTTTTTT. Its protein product is CASNFRERGGELFF.

The V gene is TRBV7-9, the J gene TRBJ2-3; possibly TRBD1 or TRBD2 for D (5 bases each). The CDR3 has 17 amino acids. The germline V gene encodes CDR1 SEHNR and CDR2 FQNEAQ (reference sequence). The V and J ends lost 1 base and 4 bases respectively, with 18 bases between them. CDR3 sequence (DNA): TGTGCCAGCAGCTTAGTGCTAGCCCGAGGGGTGGCAGATACGCAGTATTTT. It yields the protein CASSLVLARGVADTQYF.

This chain joins TRBV7-2 and TRBJ2-3, with 8 bases aligning to TRBD2. The CDR3 length is 15 residues. Germline CDR1 and CDR2: SGHTA and FQGNSA. V shed 7 bases and J 6 bases; nucleotides not matched to a gene: 12. CDR3 nucleotide sequence: TGTGCCAGCACCCCCCTCCTCGGGAGGGTTGATACGCAGTATTTT. Translated: CASTPLLGRVDTQYF.

For this clonotype: At one boundary the junction diverges from the germline segment, which might be a read error. This chain uses TRBV6-2 or TRBV6-3 with TRBJ2-1; no clear D. This CDR3 region has 13 residues. Germline CDR1 reads MNHEY; CDR2 reads SVGEGT. The CDR3 bases are TGTGCCAGCAGTAACTCACCACTGAGCGAGCAGTTCTTC. Protein: CASSNSPLSEQFF.

The chain links TRBV7-2 to TRBJ1-1; TRBD1 matches at 7 bases. With V trimmed by 6 bases and J by 6 bases, 10 bases remained unmatched. CDR3 length equals 14 residues. Per the germline V gene, CDR1 is SGHTA and CDR2 is FQGNSA. The chain's CDR3 is CASRPTGTLAEAFF. CDR3 nucleotide sequence: TGTGCCAGCAGACCGACAGGGACTCTGGCTGAAGCTTTCTTT.

The chain recombines TRBV7-8 with TRBJ2-7; the D gene is possibly TRBD1 (5 bases). CDR3 length equals 14 residues. V lost 4 bases and J 5 bases, leaving 15 bases between the germline ends. From germline, CDR1 is SGHVS and CDR2 FQNEAQ. The CDR3 loop is CASSWTPREDEQYF. The CDR3 nucleotides are TGTGCCAGCAGCTGGACACCACGAGAGGACGAGCAGTACTTC.

This chain joins TRBV5-3 and TRBJ2-7, with 9 bases that match TRBD2. TRBV5-3 is marked as an open reading frame, function uncertain. J gave up 2 bases and V 0 bases, and 9 bases lay outside the gene matches. The CDR3 consists of 17 residues. The CDR3 loop is CARSLVSSGIGTYEQYF. As DNA, the CDR3 is TGTGCCAGAAGCTTGGTTTCTAGCGGGATAGGGACCTACGAGCAGTACTTC.